These T cell receptor beta chains were read from a single sample in a study of breast tumors, draining lymph nodes, adjacent tissues. TCRdb reanalysed the multiplex PCR reads using MiXCR and keeps one entry per CDR3 protein. Of roughly 32,000 distinct CDR3 sequences in the sample, 35% to 40% are singletons; the top ten hold under 13%. Source material: breast tumor tissue. The source is a female donor with breast cancer. Some clones in this sample may be carry-over from other donors' samples. Each CDR3 is given without its conserved first and last residue. The D gene is left open where the match is weak.

d_call v_call cdr3_aa
- TRBV4-2 ASSQDSANTEAF
TRBD2 TRBV6-5 ASSLGLAGSNEQF
- TRBV9 ASSARHGETQY
- TRBV29-1 SVEGGAGSHNEQF
- TRBV7-8 ASSLDGGTGELF
TRBD2 TRBV15 ATSRTGLAGVYNEQF
TRBD1 TRBV19 ASRRTGGAYGYT
- TRBV20-1 SAIVAGLRETQY
TRBD2 TRBV6-2/TRBV6-3 ASSKTSGYYNEQF
TRBD2 TRBV5-4 ASSFGTSKSSTDTQY
- TRBV28 ASRNTQPYEQY
- TRBV7-9 ASSSDPLGYT
- TRBV9 ASSAEKKVPGARTGELF
- TRBV12-3/TRBV12-4 ASSYQSGANVLT
- TRBV20-1 SAHPPGTQY
- TRBV20-1 SAREEGAGRETQY
TRBD2 TRBV5-1 ASSFGSGSTEQY
- TRBV7-6 ASSLSRNTEAF
- TRBV4-1 ASSQKSGGEQF
- TRBV19 ASLGQNTDTQY
- TRBV6-6 ASSYSTGHNSPLH
- TRBV5-6 ASSLYHTGDEQF
- TRBV20-1 SARVGRGGETQY
- TRBV11-2 ASSLEHEQF
TRBD2 TRBV5-1 ASSHGTSGNEQF
- TRBV27 ASSLEGGTSGANVLT
TRBD1 TRBV20-1 SAGGDRSNYGYT
TRBD2 TRBV7-3 ARGIGGNYEQY
- TRBV4-1 ASSQDAGERSPLH
- TRBV20-1 SARASMAAKNIQY
TRBD2 TRBV7-6 ASSLSPQRDSEQF
- TRBV11-3 ASSQVLRRYSGNTIY
- TRBV6-2/TRBV6-3 ASRAQETQY